The entry that follows covers one T cell receptor (beta chain) sequence. What it binds is unknown. The donors were members of the validation cohort comprising 100 to 150 subjects, separate from the roughly 670-subject first cohort. The data stem from a study of cytomegalovirus exposure and HLA in healthy donors. Study-wide results and caveats: For most TCR sequences rarity was the rule, although some public TCRs occurred in many donors.

TCRdb keeps only in-frame clones here, not all; method: immunoSEQ multiplex PCR. The table records 98,000 or so clones, approximately 95% of them present only once. The CDR3 consists of 14 residues. Per germline, CDR1 LNHDA and CDR2 SQIVND (reference sequence). The germline V and J ends were trimmed by 3 bases and 0 bases, with 7 bases remaining between them. The sequenced sample consisted of PBMCs. The source is a woman between 18 and 29 years old in good health and CMV-seronegative. The chain is built from TRBV19 and TRBJ2-3, with D possibly matching TRBD1 (5 bases). The CDR3 loop reads CASSIQGSTDTQYF. The CDR3 DNA sequence: TGTGCCAGTAGTATTCAGGGAAGCACAGATACGCAGTATTTT.